This T cell receptor beta chain was retrieved from a study of beta chain features in type 1 diabetes listed by TCRdb under 2018. In terms of the full investigation: Mean age, gender distribution, total cell number and subset yield were not different between patients and healthy donors. A total of 90 million to 130 million sorted cells were examined across all samples, and a strong correlation was observed between cell number per subset and RNA yield. The study compared TCRB repertoires of sorted circulating CD4+ T cell subsets between recently diagnosed type 1 diabetes patients and matched healthy donors. Naive and central memory subsets were obtained from all 30 or so donors, but regulatory and stem cell-like memory subsets were isolated from only 8 patients and 8 healthy donors. Results and caveats for the whole study, not just this receptor: At VDJ recombination sites, type 1 diabetes patients had fewer insertions and more deleted nucleotides, which implies abnormalities in thymic rearrangement. HLA sub-analyses involved small numbers of individuals, so any influence of HLA type on TCRB rearrangement remained unresolved. Naive, central memory and regulatory TCRB repertoires appeared to be more similar among patients than among healthy donors. In all four CD4+ subsets, TCRB CDR3 length was moderately but significantly shorter in type 1 diabetes patients. Sequencing cDNA rather than genomic DNA could over-represent highly expressing activated cells, although activation and CD3 levels did not differ between groups. Shorter templates might be favored by PCR, yet because patient and control samples were amplified and corrected together, any such skew would affect both groups equally.

Only a few counts were recorded for this clone. Its antigen remains unidentified. Base quality data are lacking; no much larger clone is found one base away. All of the isolated RNA was reverse transcribed with the High Capacity cDNA Reverse Transcription Kit, so expressed TCRB transcripts were sequenced. Deep immunoSEQ sequencing was performed on naive, central memory and regulatory T cell samples, with an average of roughly 3.5 million total reads per sample. Sorted cells were lysed in RLT buffer, and RNA was extracted using DNase-treated RNeasy Micro or Mini kits according to cell number. Each cell subset was processed on its own to prevent cross-contamination, while patient and healthy donor samples were processed together. Using the immunoSEQ multiplex PCR, TCRB sequences were amplified from cDNA into 87-bp fragments spanning the CDR3 region. Amplicons were sequenced on the Illumina HiSeq platform. Per the authors' processing: PCR bias was corrected computationally using synthetic template baselines, and reads within Hamming distance 2 were collapsed, with unmergeable singletons discarded. Reads were aligned to IMGT to assign V, D and J genes, CDR3 length, and insertions or deletions at six rearrangement sites. Clonotype counts were normalized to sorted cell number within each subset before computing true diversity and Gini coefficients with the tcR R package. Repertoire sharing was quantified using the overlap coefficient calculated on TCRB nucleotide sequences. TCRdb took this table from immuneACCESS and kept in-frame rearrangements with V and J called. Such tables lack part of the clones; where checked against another copy, unresolved V genes explain under half of the gap, and the rest is unexplained. V and J calls and clone size come straight from that table; D and trimming were deduced from the DNA. The sample table shows around 140,000 clones, and about 13% are seen once. The ten largest clones take up under 1.5% of the sample.

From the cysteine up to the phenylalanine, the CDR3 has a length of 17 residues. The only DNA kept is the CDR3, 51 bases in frame from the first base. V is clipped by 5 bases and J by 7 bases, and the sequence between their germline boundaries is 23 bases long. Per the germline V gene (reference sequence), SEHNR is the CDR1 and FQNEAQ is the CDR2. Each donor gave one peripheral blood draw, approximately 0.11 L on average, collected into heparinised tubes. A BD FACSAria II was used to sort naive, central memory, regulatory and stem cell-like memory CD4+ T cells with a panel that included CD45RO, CCR7, CD25, CD127, CD95 and CD27. Every sorted population had a purity above 95%. PBMCs were separated immediately by Lymphoprep density gradient centrifugation and were stained directly, without being cultured. So that batch effects would be minimized, each experiment stained and sorted samples in pairs, pairing one healthy donor with one patient.

What was sequenced was central memory CD4+ T cells from blood. This clonotype originated in a young man with type 1 diabetes. The chain is encoded by TRBV7-9 joined to TRBJ2-2, with TRBD1 perhaps the D gene, on 6 matching bases. The DNA is as follows: TGTGCCAGCAGCGTAACCGGGACACCAGAGAGGTTCGGGGAGCTGTTTTTT. It codes for CASSVTGTPERFGELFF.